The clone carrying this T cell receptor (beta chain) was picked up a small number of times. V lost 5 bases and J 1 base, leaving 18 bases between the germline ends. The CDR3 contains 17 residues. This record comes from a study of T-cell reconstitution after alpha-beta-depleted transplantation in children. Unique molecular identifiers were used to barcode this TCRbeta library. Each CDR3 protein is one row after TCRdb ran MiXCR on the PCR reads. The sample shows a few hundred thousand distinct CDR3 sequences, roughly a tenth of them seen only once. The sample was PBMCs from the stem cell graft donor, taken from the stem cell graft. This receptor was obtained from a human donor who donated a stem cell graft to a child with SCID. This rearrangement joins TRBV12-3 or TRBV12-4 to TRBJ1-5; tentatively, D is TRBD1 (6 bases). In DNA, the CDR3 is TGTGCCAGCAGTCCACAGGTTTACAGGGAAAGCAATCAGCCCCAGCATTTT. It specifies CASSPQVYRESNQPQHF.